These 14 T cell receptor beta chains were all obtained from the same sample, sequenced in a study of cytomegalovirus exposure and HLA in healthy donors. Sequenced by immunoSEQ multiplex PCR; TCRdb stores in-frame clones only, minus some. This sample has around 70,000 clones, with about 95% found just once. Sequencing was performed on PBMCs. The receptor set was obtained from a man between 18 and 29 years old in good health and CMV-seronegative.

The chain combines TRBV28 with TRBJ1-1; D uncertain. Germline V gene data show CDR1 as MDHEN and CDR2 as SYDVKM. Trimming pared 6 bases from V and 4 bases from J, leaving 6 bases between. The CDR3 contains 11 residues. The CDR3 nucleotides are TGTGCCAGCAGGACTGTCACTGAAGCTTTCTTT. Encoded protein: CASRTVTEAFF.

The chain is built from TRBV28 and TRBJ1-2; D unresolved. The CDR3 spans 13 residues. The V end lost 4 bases, the J end lost 8 bases, and 14 bases lay between the germline ends. Germline CDR1 reads MDHEN; CDR2 reads SYDVKM. CDR3 loop: CASSSDITRGYTF. The CDR3 coding sequence is TGTGCCAGCAGTTCTGACATTACTCGCGGCTACACCTTC.

The chain recombines TRBV30 with TRBJ2-2; tentatively, D is TRBD1 (6 bases). Germline values: CDR1 GTSNPN, CDR2 SVGIG (reference sequence). The ends were cut back, 4 bases at V and 2 bases at J, with 8 bases in the middle. The CDR3 is 13 amino acids. For the CDR3, the DNA is TGTGCCTGGATAGGGGGAAACACCGGGGAGCTGTTTTTT. Protein sequence: CAWIGGNTGELFF.

The chain couples TRBV5-5 to TRBJ2-7, with TRBD1 as a possible D gene (5 bases). This CDR3 comprises 16 residues. Germline CDR1 reads SGHKS; CDR2 reads YYEKEE (reference sequence). Trimming removed 4 bases from V and 0 bases from J, with 17 bases in between. DNA for the CDR3: TGTGCCAGCAGCGGTAACCGCAGGGTGAGCTCCTACGAGCAGTACTTC. Amino acids: CASSGNRRVSSYEQYF. Complete variable domain (other parts from reference TRBV5-5 and TRBJ2-7): DAGVTQSPTHLIKTRGQQVTLRCSPISGHKSVSWYQQVLGQGPQFIFQYYEKEERGRGNFPDRFSARQFPNYSSELNVNALLLGDSALYLCASSGNRRVSSYEQYFGPGTRLTVT.

This chain connects TRBV5-4 to TRBJ2-5; D may be TRBD1 or TRBD2 (5 bases each). TRBJ2-7 explains the end of the DNA better; the J call may be wrong. The CDR3 loop spans 15 amino acids. CDR1 is SGHNT and CDR2 is YYREEE in the germline V gene (reference sequence). DNA of the CDR3: TGTGCCAGCAGACCGGACATGGGGGACTCCTACGAGCAGTACTTC. This gives the protein CASRPDMGDSYEQYF.

This rearrangement joins TRBV19 to TRBJ1-1; no firm D call. Germline V gene data show CDR1 as LNHDA and CDR2 as SQIVND (reference sequence). Trimming stripped 10 bases from V and 3 bases from J, with 15 bases between. The CDR3 covers 13 residues. CDR3 in amino acids: CAIQPPGYTEAFF. CDR3 coding DNA: TGTGCCATCCAGCCCCCGGGGTACACTGAAGCTTTCTTT.

The chain couples TRBV11-2 to TRBJ1-1; D is unclear. The V and J ends lost 5 bases and 7 bases respectively, with 14 bases between them. The CDR3 has 13 residues. The germline V gene has CDR1 SGHAT and CDR2 FQNNGV. The CDR3 DNA sequence: TGTGCCAGCAGCCCCGGTCGTCCCCTTGAAGCTTTCTTT. Its translation is CASSPGRPLEAFF.

This chain uses TRBV7-2 with TRBJ2-7, with TRBD1 matching 7 bases. Losses at the gene ends were 3 bases for V and 2 bases for J; bases not matched to a gene: 1. The CDR3 contains 13 residues. Germline CDR1 is SGHTA and CDR2 is FQGNSA. CDR3: CASSFGTAYEQYF. The CDR3 coding sequence is TGTGCCAGCAGCTTCGGGACAGCCTACGAGCAGTACTTC.

CDR3 sequence reads: CASSKGHPAGELFF. Here the CDR3 DNA reads TGCGCCAGCAGTAAGGGACACCCCGCCGGGGAGCTGTTTTTT. The chain is built from TRBV10-1 and TRBJ2-2, with D possibly being TRBD1 (6 bases). Germline values: CDR1 WNHNN, CDR2 SYGVQD (reference sequence). V lost 5 bases, J lost 6 bases, and 13 bases lay in between. The CDR3 has 14 residues.

This rearrangement joins TRBV11-2 to TRBJ2-7, with D uncertain. V lost 4 bases, J lost 5 bases, and 9 bases lay in between. The CDR3 contains 12 residues. Germline CDR1 and CDR2: SGHAT and FQNNGV. CDR3 nucleotide sequence: TGTGCCAGCAGCTCACTACTTAACGAGCAGTACTTC. This codes for CASSSLLNEQYF.

The genes are TRBV7-9 and TRBJ2-1, with D hard to call. The CDR3 runs to 14 residues. Trimming shortened V by 1 base and J by 8 bases, and 12 bases separated the two germline ends. The germline CDR1 and CDR2 sequences are SEHNR and FQNEAQ (reference sequence). CDR3 sequence reads: CASSLDIAADEQFF. The DNA of the CDR3 is TGTGCCAGCAGCTTAGATATAGCTGCCGATGAGCAGTTCTTC.

This clone was seen a single time. The V call is TRBV13, the J call TRBJ1-2; no definite D call. CDR3 size: 13 residues. The germline V and J ends were trimmed by 7 bases and 5 bases, with 14 bases remaining between them. Per the germline V gene, CDR1 is PRHDT and CDR2 is FYEKMQ (reference sequence). CDR3 DNA sequence: TGTGCCAGCAAAGAATGGGCCTCGTATGGCTACACCTTC. Translated: CASKEWASYGYTF.

The sample holds one count of this clone. J is TRBJ2-1 and V is TRBV6-6, with TRBD2 identical over 9 bases. The CDR3 spans 14 residues. The trim removed 6 bases at V and 4 bases at J, leaving 4 bases unmatched. Germline CDR1 and CDR2: MNHNY and SVGAGI (reference sequence). The DNA of the CDR3 is TGTGCCAGCAGCATGACTAGCGGATACAATGAGCAGTTCTTC. Translation: CASSMTSGYNEQFF.

The chain joins TRBV6-5 to TRBJ1-1, with 7 bases matching TRBD1. This CDR3 comprises 14 residues. Germline loops: CDR1 MNHEY, CDR2 SVGAGI. Trimming removed 5 bases from V and 2 bases from J; junction bases left unmatched: 5. CDR3 nucleotides: TGTGCCAGCAGTCGGGACAGCATAAACACTGAAGCTTTCTTT. Its protein is CASSRDSINTEAFF.